This T cell receptor (beta chain) was identified in a study of identical twins. CDR1 is SNHLY and CDR2 is FYNNEI in the germline V gene. Trimming took off 4 bases at V and 3 bases at J, with 16 bases between the two ends. The length of the CDR3 is 15 residues. Study-level findings and limits: Models underestimated out-of-frame TCR alpha sharing in monozygotic twins.

This clonotype appeared a single time. Its antigen is undetermined. Through template switching, a universal primer site was introduced, and the cDNA contained unique molecular identifiers. TCRdb re-analysed the 5' RACE reads in MiXCR, keeping a single row per CDR3 protein. The sample has 350,000 to 600,000 distinct CDR3 sequences, approximately 14% seen once. This sample also belongs to another study, concerning yellow fever vaccine responses in identical twins.

The V and J genes are TRBV2 and TRBJ2-7, with D tentatively TRBD2 (6 bases). The sample taken for sequencing was CD4+ T cells sorted from blood. The TCR originated in a woman aged 18-30 years in good health. The CDR3 sequence: CASSAELGGGYEQYF. For the CDR3, the DNA is TGTGCCAGCAGTGCTGAGCTGGGAGGAGGCTACGAGCAGTACTTC.